The T cell receptor (beta chain) under discussion was sequenced for a study of radiation and T cells in renal cell carcinoma. Assay used: immunoSEQ multiplex PCR; TCRdb lists only in-frame clones, some missing. Of approximately 150,000 clones in the sample, roughly 90% were seen once. The sample's time point: blood 4 weeks post-SBRT, at nephrectomy. Treatment reported: 15 Gy SBRT to primary tumor, nephrectomy 4 weeks later. Radiation-treated patients gave blood at baseline, week 2 and week 4. Trimming took off 0 bases at V and 1 base at J, with 3 bases between the two ends. Germline CDR1 reads WNHNN; CDR2 reads SYGVQD (reference sequence). The CDR3 totals 13 residues.

The sequencing here drew on blood, taken from a patient whose treatment included radiotherapy and nephrectomy. This clonotype originated in a woman in her fifties or sixties with renal cell carcinoma. The chain combines TRBV10-1 with TRBJ1-1, with unresolved D. Here the CDR3 reads CASSESSNTEAFF. The CDR3 coding sequence is TGCGCCAGCAGTGAGTCCTCGAACACTGAAGCTTTCTTT.